The 18 T cell receptor beta chains listed next were all sequenced from one sample in a study of cytomegalovirus exposure and HLA in healthy donors. Libraries were prepared by immunoSEQ multiplex PCR; TCRdb keeps only in-frame clonotypes and omits some of them. The sample holds 150,000 to 200,000 clones, about 83% seen once. The sample consisted of PBMCs. Every receptor here comes from a woman aged 18-29 years in good health and CMV-seronegative.

The rearrangement joins TRBV6-5 to TRBJ2-4; 10 bases are a match to TRBD1. The germline gives CDR1 MNHEY, CDR2 SVGAGI. The CDR3 length is 15 residues. Trimming cost V 2 bases and J 6 bases; bases outside gene matches: 4. The CDR3 protein is CASSYRGQGTNIQYF. CDR3 nucleotides: TGTGCCAGCAGTTACAGGGGACAGGGGACAAACATTCAGTACTTC.

The chain employs TRBV14 and TRBJ2-1, with D perhaps matching TRBD2 (7 bases). Trimming pared 0 bases from V and 0 bases from J, leaving 15 bases between. The CDR3 has 18 residues. Germline V gene data show CDR1 as SGHDN and CDR2 as FVKESK. CDR3: CASSQERGGLGSYNEQFF. The CDR3 region has the DNA TGTGCCAGCAGCCAAGAGAGGGGGGGGTTGGGCTCCTACAATGAGCAGTTCTTC.

The chain recombines TRBV10-3 with TRBJ1-2; no clear D. Per the germline V gene, CDR1 is ENHRY and CDR2 is SYGVKD. This CDR3 is 14 amino acids long. V was shortened by 11 bases and J by 0 bases, with 16 bases between the two germline ends. Here the CDR3 reads CAAGITPSNYGYTF. CDR3 DNA sequence: TGTGCCGCAGGAATTACCCCATCTAACTATGGCTACACCTTC.

CDR3 DNA sequence: TGTGCCAGTAGACTGGAGGGACAGGGCCCTCAGCCCCAGCATTTT. This sequence encodes CASRLEGQGPQPQHF. This chain joins TRBV19 and TRBJ1-5; 9 nucleotides line up with TRBD1. V was pared by 6 bases and J by 6 bases, with 9 bases of the junction left unmatched. Germline loops: CDR1 LNHDA, CDR2 SQIVND (reference sequence). The CDR3 covers 15 residues.

The chain couples TRBV30 to TRBJ1-2; D is ambiguous. This CDR3 has 12 amino acids. Germline V gene lookup returns CDR1 GTSNPN and CDR2 SVGIG (reference sequence). V dropped 2 bases and J dropped 2 bases, with 6 bases sitting between them. CDR3 DNA: TGTGCCTGGAGTAGAGGGAACTATGGCTACACCTTC. Translating it yields CAWSRGNYGYTF. Variable domain in full (rest from reference TRBV30 and TRBJ1-2): SQTIHQWPATLVQPVGSPLSLECTVEGTSNPNLYWYRQAAGRGLQLLFYSVGIGQISSEVPQNLSASRPQDRQFILSSKKLLLSDSGFYLCAWSRGNYGYTFGSGTRLTVV.

The table lists this clone with a count of one. The chain recombines TRBV27 with TRBJ1-5; 7 nucleotides agree with TRBD1. The CDR3 loop spans 16 amino acids. V shed 5 bases, J shed 0 bases, and the junction held 7 bases outside the gene matches. The germline V gene has CDR1 MNHEY and CDR2 SMNVEV (reference sequence). DNA for the CDR3: TGTGCCAGCAGTCCCAGGGGGGACAATAGCAATCAGCCCCAGCATTTT. Amino acids: CASSPRGDNSNQPQHF.

The chain has TRBV9 and TRBJ2-5, with 7 nucleotides matching TRBD1. The CDR3 contains 15 residues. Trimming cost V 4 bases and J 5 bases; bases outside gene matches: 11. Germline CDR1 reads SGDLS; CDR2 reads YYNGEE. The CDR3 sequence is CASSPRQGYWETQYF. Here the CDR3 DNA reads TGTGCCAGCAGCCCGCGACAGGGATATTGGGAGACCCAGTACTTC.

The CDR3 region is CASSPPRGQGKEAFF. The CDR3 DNA reads as TGTGCCAGCTCACCACCGAGGGGACAGGGGAAGGAAGCTTTCTTT. The chain couples TRBV18 to TRBJ1-1; 10 nucleotides align to TRBD1. The CDR3 length is 15 residues. V trimming: 0 bases; J trimming: 8 bases; junction bases outside the gene matches: 6. Germline CDR1 KGHSH, CDR2 LQKENI. Using reference TRBV18 and TRBJ1-1 for the parts outside the CDR3, the full variable domain is NAGVMQNPRHLVRRRGQEARLRCSPMKGHSHVYWYRQLPEEGLKFMVYLQKENIIDESGMPKERFSAEFPKEGPSILRIQQVVRGDSAAYFCASSPPRGQGKEAFFGQGTRLTVV.

V gene TRBV30 combines with J gene TRBJ1-1, with D tentatively TRBD1 (5 bases). The CDR3 is 15 residues long. CDR1 and CDR2 from the germline V gene are GTSNPN and SVGIG (reference sequence). Between the trimmed V and J ends, which lost 4 bases and 1 base, there was a span of 16 bases. The CDR3 region has the DNA TGTGCCTGGAATAAGGGGCAACGCACGAACACTGAAGCTTTCTTT. As protein: CAWNKGQRTNTEAFF.

V usage is TRBV6-4 and J usage is TRBJ2-6, with D perhaps matching TRBD1 (6 bases). CDR1 and CDR2 from the germline V gene are MRHNA and SNTAGT. This CDR3 is 17 amino acids long. V was cut by 2 bases and J by 0 bases, with 11 bases left in between. CDR3 in DNA: TGTGCCAGCAGTGACGTTGGGGGCACCTCTGGGGCCAACGTCCTGACTTTC. It specifies CASSDVGGTSGANVLTF.

There are a few counts of this clone. The chain combines TRBV19 with TRBJ2-1; 12 nucleotides line up with TRBD2. The CDR3 consists of 17 residues. Trimming took 3 bases from V and 4 from J; bases not matched to a gene: 7. Germline V CDR1 and CDR2: LNHDA, SQIVND (reference sequence). The CDR3 coding sequence is TGTGCCAGTAGTATCGGCACTACTAGCGGGGGGTACAATGAGCAGTTCTTC. It specifies CASSIGTTSGGYNEQFF. Combining the CDR3 with reference TRBV19 and TRBJ2-1 gives the whole variable domain DGGITQSPKYLFRKEGQNVTLSCEQNLNHDAMYWYRQDPGQGLRLIYYSQIVNDFQKGDIAEGYSVSREKKESFPLTVTSAQKNPTAFYLCASSIGTTSGGYNEQFFGPGTRLTVL.

The chain has TRBV5-4 and TRBJ2-7; D may be TRBD1 (6 bases). This CDR3 has 12 amino acids. The germline CDR1 and CDR2 sequences are SGHNT and YYREEE (reference sequence). Trimming pared 5 bases from V and 6 bases from J, leaving 12 bases between. This CDR3 reads CASRGTLGEQYF. For the CDR3, the DNA is TGTGCCAGCAGGGGGACACTAGGCGAGCAGTACTTC.

The J gene is TRBJ1-6, the V gene TRBV9, with 9 bases aligning to TRBD1. The CDR3 is made up of 17 amino acids. Germline trimming cut 4 bases from V and 8 bases from J; bases unmatched to any gene: 13. The germline V gene encodes CDR1 SGDLS and CDR2 YYNGEE. In DNA form, the CDR3 reads TGTGCCAGCAGCCCCACCGGGGGGGGACAGGGCTATTCACCCCTCCACTTT. It codes for CASSPTGGGQGYSPLHF.

This chain joins TRBV6-5 and TRBJ2-1; 9 nucleotides align to TRBD2. The CDR3 runs 14 residues. Looked up from germline, CDR1 is MNHEY and CDR2 is SVGAGI. V was pared by 6 bases and J by 6 bases, with 6 bases of the junction left unmatched. CDR3 nucleotides: TGTGCCAGCAGGGCGGGAGGGCCGATCAATGAGCAGTTCTTC. Amino acids: CASRAGGPINEQFF.

The V call is TRBV19, the J call TRBJ2-3; 7 nucleotides line up with TRBD2. CDR1 and CDR2 (germline): LNHDA, SQIVND (reference sequence). The CDR3 contains 16 residues. V was pared by 0 bases and J by 4 bases, with 7 bases of the junction left unmatched. The CDR3 DNA follows: TGTGCCAGTAGTATAGATCGGCGGGAGTTCCCAGATACGCAGTATTTT. Its translation is CASSIDRREFPDTQYF.

V is TRBV9 and J is TRBJ2-5, with 9 positions matching TRBD1. Trimming removed 0 bases from V and 2 bases from J; junction bases left unmatched: 2. The germline CDR1 and CDR2 sequences are SGDLS and YYNGEE. CDR3 length: 15 amino acids. CDR3 amino acids: CASSVGDREQETQYF. The CDR3 DNA reads TGTGCCAGCAGCGTAGGGGACAGGGAGCAAGAGACCCAGTACTTC.

The table lists this clone with a count of one. The chain is built from TRBV6-6 and TRBJ2-6; no firm D call. There are 14 residues in the CDR3. CDR1 is MNHNY and CDR2 is SVGAGI in the germline V gene (reference sequence). Trimming removed 6 bases at V and 10 bases at J, with 16 bases between. The CDR3: CASSYQPVSNVLTF. The DNA of the CDR3 is TGTGCCAGCAGCTACCAACCGGTCTCTAACGTCCTGACTTTC.

Details on this clone: The germline gene is not matched at one end of the junction; a read error may be the cause. Here the CDR3 DNA reads TGTGCCAGCAGCCTAACGGGACTCGGTGAAGAGACCCAGTACTTC. Translated: CASSLTGLGEETQYF. The chain has TRBV7-3 and TRBJ2-5; D perhaps matches TRBD2 (6 bases). Germline V CDR1 and CDR2: SGHTA, FQGTGA. CDR3 length: 15 amino acids.